This TCR beta chain is from a study of CD8 T cells in ankylosing spondylitis. V lost 2 bases, J lost 2 bases, and 10 bases lay in between. Germline V gene data show CDR1 as MNHEY and CDR2 as SVGAGI. This CDR3 has 14 amino acids. This clonotype has more than one count but fewer than ten. What it binds is unknown. A quantitative 5'-RACE method, one with molecular barcodes, was used to make TCR beta libraries. Each CDR3 protein gets one entry after TCRdb re-called the 5' RACE reads with MiXCR. Among a few hundred thousand distinct CDR3 sequences listed, 8% to 11% were seen once. General study findings and limits: The clones that were linked to disease were reported to be significantly enriched in matched synovial fluid samples from ankylosing spondylitis patients. One TCR beta motif, made up of about 8 highly homologous variants, appeared characteristic of ankylosing spondylitis blood.

The sequenced sample was blood, either unsorted or a sorted T cell fraction (not recorded which). This TCR came from a male donor with ankylosing spondylitis or in good health (not recorded which). The chain is built from TRBV6-5 and TRBJ2-7; D remains ambiguous. CDR3 DNA: TGTGCCAGCAGTTACCCCGGTAGACCCTACGAGCAGTACTTC. It codes for CASSYPGRPYEQYF.